This T cell receptor (beta chain) was captured in a study of cytotoxic CD8 clonotypes in ibrutinib-treated CLL. The germline V gene has CDR1 MDHEN and CDR2 SYDVKM. Trimming cost V 2 bases and J 7 bases, with 12 bases left between them. The CDR3 is 13 residues long. Data came from immunoSEQ multiplex PCR; TCRdb stores just in-frame clones and leaves some out. This sample carries 200,000 or so clones, more than 75% of them seen once, and the ten largest clones take over 10%. The chain employs TRBV28 and TRBJ2-7; D unresolved. The starting material was PBMCs, obtained after 12 months of ibrutinib treatment. This sequence was found in a human donor with chronic lymphocytic leukemia. For the CDR3, the DNA is TGTGCCAGCAGTTTAGAGACACCTCTGGAGCAGTACTTC. Protein sequence: CASSLETPLEQYF.